The 16 T cell receptor beta chains in this list originate from one sample, sequenced in a study of regulatory T cells in long-lasting Graves disease listed by TCRdb under 2021. Preparation of the library involved multiplex PCR. For sequencing, an Illumina HiSeq 4000 was employed. To build TCR beta libraries, CDR3 regions were amplified by Arm-PCR using iRepertoire HTBI primers. Using fastp trimming at Q25 and MiXCR clonotype assembly, TCRdb reanalyzed the public sequencing data and kept in-frame beta chains. Here each entry gathers all rows of one CDR3 protein and keeps the most common genes and DNA. The sample table lists fewer than 550,000 distinct CDR3 sequences, around 15% of them with a count of one. Of the sample, 23% falls within the top ten clones. What this sample's time point label stands for: newly diagnosed GD, antithyroid drugs for less than 3 months. RNA was extracted from PBMCs in TRIzol for both TCR sequencing and RNA sequencing.

These data were also reused for a study on T cells in Graves' hyperthyroidism and ophthalmopathy.

Sequencing was performed on peripheral blood mononuclear cells (PBMCs), taken at new diagnosis, from a patient treated with antithyroid drugs. These TCRs come from a woman in her late teens or twenties with Graves disease. Donor details come from another sample of the same person, matched by shared clones.

This clonotype appeared a few times. This likely traces to a read error, being one base from a far larger clone. This chain connects TRBV6-6 to TRBJ2-1, with TRBD2 identical over 8 bases. V was pared by 0 bases and J by 4 bases, with 2 bases of the junction left unmatched. From germline, CDR1 is MNHNY and CDR2 SVGAGI (reference sequence). This CDR3 contains 15 residues. This chain's CDR3 is CASSYSAGAYNEQFF. The CDR3 nucleotides read TGTGCCAGCAGTTACTCAGCGGGAGCTTACAATGAGCAGTTCTTC.

This clonotype was recorded at least ten times. The gene calls are TRBV5-8 and TRBJ1-1, with D hard to call. V gave up 2 bases and J gave up 1 base, with 12 bases separating them. Germline V CDR1 and CDR2: SGHTS, YDEGEE. The length of the CDR3 is 15 residues. The CDR3 spells CASSFRGWKNTEAFF. The CDR3 DNA follows: TGTGCCAGCAGCTTTAGAGGGTGGAAGAACACTGAAGCTTTCTTT.

The chain has TRBV3-1 and TRBJ2-2, with 9 bases aligning to TRBD2. The length of the CDR3 is 15 residues. CDR1 LGHDT and CDR2 YNNKEL come from the germline V gene (reference sequence). V gave up 4 bases and J gave up 5 bases; unmatched junction bases: 5. The CDR3 coding sequence is TGTGCCAGCAGCCGCGGGGGGGGCCCGACCGGGGAGCTGTTTTTT. Protein product: CASSRGGGPTGELFF.

The chain links TRBV28 to TRBJ2-6, with a possible D match to TRBD2 (6 bases). The CDR3 is 18 residues long. Trimming took 5 bases from V and 0 from J, leaving 17 bases between them. The V gene's germline CDR1 is MDHEN and CDR2 SYDVKM. CDR3 amino acids: CASSPSTGVGSGANVLTF. The CDR3, as DNA: TGTGCCAGCAGTCCTTCTACGGGGGTAGGCTCTGGGGCCAACGTCCTGACTTTC. Combining the CDR3 with reference TRBV28 and TRBJ2-6 gives the whole variable domain DVKVTQSSRYLVKRTGEKVFLECVQDMDHENMFWYRQDPGLGLRLIYFSYDVKMKEKGDIPEGYSVSREKKERFSLILESASTNQTSMYLCASSPSTGVGSGANVLTFGAGSRLTVL.

This clonotype occurred many times. The V call is TRBV7-2, the J call TRBJ2-1; D unclear. Deletions cut 0 bases from V and 3 bases from J, with 3 bases between. The CDR3 totals 13 residues. Germline CDR1 reads SGHTA; CDR2 reads FQGNSA. CDR3 region: CASSLAFYNEQFF. CDR3 DNA: TGTGCCAGCAGCTTAGCGTTCTACAATGAGCAGTTCTTC.

In its sample, this clonotype was seen a few times. At one end, the junction sequence differs from germline, possibly due to a read error. The chain combines TRBV5-1 with TRBJ2-1, with 7 bases matching TRBD2. Germline values: CDR1 SGHRS, CDR2 YFSETQ. There are 13 residues in the CDR3. For the CDR3, the DNA is TGCGCCAGCGGCTTGAGTTCGGGGGGTGAGCAGTTCTTC. Its protein is CASGLSSGGEQFF.

V is TRBV12-3 or TRBV12-4 and J is TRBJ2-1, with a tentative D call TRBD2 (5 bases). This CDR3 is 19 amino acids long. V lost 1 base, J lost 0 bases, and 19 bases lay in between. In nucleotides, the CDR3 is TGTGCCAGCAGTTTAGGCTTAGCTAGCCTCGTAAGCTCCTACAATGAGCAGTTCTTC. Its translation is CASSLGLASLVSSYNEQFF.

The V and J genes are TRBV14 and TRBJ2-3; 8 nucleotides match TRBD2. Trimming took 1 base from V and 14 from J; bases not matched to a gene: 8. Germline CDR1 SGHDN, CDR2 FVKESK. The CDR3 has 13 residues. This CDR3 reads CASSQAGLAALYF. The CDR3 nucleotides read TGTGCCAGCAGCCAAGCCGGACTAGCAGCGCTGTATTTT. Filled out from reference TRBV14 and TRBJ2-3, the complete variable domain reads EAGVTQFPSHSVIEKGQTVTLRCDPISGHDNLYWYRRVMGKEIKFLLHFVKESKQDESGMPNNRFLAERTGGTYSTLKVQPAELEDSGVYFCASSQAGLAALYFGPGTRLTVL.

This clonotype was recorded many times. The chain recombines TRBV7-9 with TRBJ2-3; weak D call: TRBD1 (5 bases). This CDR3 region has 12 residues. Germline assignment: CDR1 SEHNR and CDR2 FQNEAQ (reference sequence). Trimming took off 4 bases at V and 6 bases at J, with 8 bases between the two ends. CDR3 sequence reads: CASSSTADTQYF. DNA of the CDR3: TGTGCCAGCAGCTCGACAGCGGATACGCAGTATTTT. Variable domain in full (rest from reference TRBV7-9 and TRBJ2-3): DTGVSQNPRHKITKRGQNVTFRCDPISEHNRLYWYRQTLGQGPEFLTYFQNEAQLEKSRLLSDRFSAERPKGSFSTLEIQRTEQGDSAMYLCASSSTADTQYFGPGTRLTVL.

There are a few counts of this clonotype. V and J are TRBV4-1 and TRBJ2-7; D not certain. The CDR3 is made up of 15 amino acids. Deletions cut 1 base from V and 2 bases from J, with 12 bases between. Germline V gene data show CDR1 as MGHRA and CDR2 as YSYEKL. This chain's CDR3 is CASSQVPGYPYEQYF. CDR3 nucleotides: TGCGCCAGCAGCCAAGTGCCCGGGTACCCCTACGAGCAGTACTTC.

This clonotype was found many times. The CDR3 coding sequence is TGTGCCAGCAGCTTAGATCGGCCACGGCGTTACGAGCAGTACTTC. As protein: CASSLDRPRRYEQYF. The chain couples TRBV11-2 to TRBJ2-7; D is unclear. Germline lookup yields CDR1 SGHAT and CDR2 FQNNGV. Between the trimmed V and J ends, which lost 0 bases and 4 bases, there was a span of 13 bases. CDR3 size: 15 residues. Supplemented by reference TRBV11-2 and TRBJ2-7, the full variable domain reads EAGVAQSPRYKIIEKRQSVAFWCNPISGHATLYWYQQILGQGPKLLIQFQNNGVVDDSQLPKDRFSAERLKGVDSTLKIQPAKLEDSAVYLCASSLDRPRRYEQYFGPGTRLTVT.

This clonotype was seen only a few times. The genes are TRBV7-9 and TRBJ2-3, with 8 nucleotides matching TRBD1. Germline V gene data show CDR1 as SEHNR and CDR2 as FQNEAQ (reference sequence). The CDR3 has 16 residues. J gave up 3 bases and V 2 bases, and 7 bases lay outside the gene matches. Here the CDR3 reads CASSLRPGGATDTQYF. The CDR3, as DNA: TGTGCCAGCAGCTTAAGGCCAGGGGGCGCGACAGATACGCAGTATTTT.

This clonotype was found once. The chain couples TRBV2 to TRBJ2-6; no clear D gene. CDR3 length: 14 residues. From germline, CDR1 is SNHLY and CDR2 FYNNEI. Deletions cut 6 bases from V and 0 bases from J, with 6 bases between. The CDR3: CASREYSGANVLTF. For the CDR3, the DNA is TGTGCCAGCAGGGAATACTCTGGGGCCAACGTCCTGACTTTC.

This clonotype was picked up many times. The chain employs TRBV11-2 and TRBJ2-7; 12 bases are shared with TRBD1. This CDR3 region has 15 residues. V dropped 5 bases and J dropped 6; count of bases not matched to a gene: 8. In germline, CDR1 is SGHAT, CDR2 FQNNGV. The CDR3 spells CASSAGQGAGFEQYF. The DNA of the CDR3 is TGTGCCAGCAGCGCGGGACAGGGGGCGGGTTTCGAGCAGTACTTC.

This clonotype was counted many times. The CDR3 DNA follows: TGCAGTGCTAGCAGGGGTGTACAGTATGGCTACACCTTC. Residues: CSASRGVQYGYTF. This sequence joins TRBV20-1 and TRBJ1-2, with D tentatively TRBD1 (6 bases). From germline, CDR1 is DFQATT and CDR2 SNEGSKA (reference sequence). CDR3 length: 13 residues. V was cut by 3 bases and J by 5 bases, with 13 bases left in between.

The chain links TRBV4-1 to TRBJ2-7, with 9 bases aligning to TRBD1. The V gene end was trimmed by 3 bases and the J gene end by 7 bases; junction bases not matched to a gene: 7. Germline V lookup: CDR1 MGHRA, CDR2 YSYEKL. The CDR3 is made up of 14 amino acids. The CDR3 DNA sequence: TGCGCCAGCAGCCAGCCGGGACAGGGACCGGAGCAGTACTTC. Translated: CASSQPGQGPEQYF.